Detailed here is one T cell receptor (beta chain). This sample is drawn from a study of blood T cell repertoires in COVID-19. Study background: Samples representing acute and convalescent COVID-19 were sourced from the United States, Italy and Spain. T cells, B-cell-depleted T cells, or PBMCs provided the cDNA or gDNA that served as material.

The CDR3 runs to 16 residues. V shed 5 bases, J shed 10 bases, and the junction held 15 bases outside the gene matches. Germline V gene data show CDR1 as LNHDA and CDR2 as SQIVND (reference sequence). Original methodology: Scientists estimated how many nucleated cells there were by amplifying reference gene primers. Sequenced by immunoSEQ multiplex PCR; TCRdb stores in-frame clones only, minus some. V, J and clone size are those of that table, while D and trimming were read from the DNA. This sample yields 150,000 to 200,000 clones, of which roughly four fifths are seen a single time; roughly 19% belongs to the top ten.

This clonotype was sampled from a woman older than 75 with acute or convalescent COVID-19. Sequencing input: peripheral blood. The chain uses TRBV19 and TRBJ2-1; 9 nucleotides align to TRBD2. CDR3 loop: CASSFLAGSQGGEQFF. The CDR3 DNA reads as TGTGCCAGTAGTTTCCTAGCGGGAAGTCAGGGAGGGGAGCAGTTCTTC.